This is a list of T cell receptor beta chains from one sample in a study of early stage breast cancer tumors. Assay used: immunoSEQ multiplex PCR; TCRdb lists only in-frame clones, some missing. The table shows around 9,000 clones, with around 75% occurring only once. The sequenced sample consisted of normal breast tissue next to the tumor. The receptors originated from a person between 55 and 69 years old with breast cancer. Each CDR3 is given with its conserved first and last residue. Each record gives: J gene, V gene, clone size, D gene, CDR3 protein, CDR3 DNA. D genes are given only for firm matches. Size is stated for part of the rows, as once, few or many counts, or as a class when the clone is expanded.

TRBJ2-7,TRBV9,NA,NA,CASSGLSNEQYF,TGTGCCAGCAGCGGACTTTCTAACGAGCAGTACTTC
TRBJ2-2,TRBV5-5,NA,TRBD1,CASSLDRGYAGELFF,TGTGCCAGCAGCTTGGACAGGGGATATGCCGGGGAGCTGTTTTTT
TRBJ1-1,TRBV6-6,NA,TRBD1,CASSPTGGRTEAFF,TGTGCCAGCAGCCCTACAGGGGGTAGGACTGAAGCTTTCTTT
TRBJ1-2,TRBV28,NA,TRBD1,CASKGQGAGYTF,TGTGCCAGCAAGGGACAGGGTGCTGGCTACACCTTC
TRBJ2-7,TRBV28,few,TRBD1,CASSPGTGGYEQYF,TGTGCCAGCAGTCCCGGGACAGGGGGTTACGAGCAGTACTTC
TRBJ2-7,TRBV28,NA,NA,CASSFVPSERYGTYEQYF,TGTGCCAGCAGTTTTGTTCCAAGCGAGCGATATGGAACCTACGAGCAGTACTTC
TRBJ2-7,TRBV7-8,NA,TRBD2,CASSLQLAGGQAYEQYF,TGTGCCAGCAGCTTACAACTAGCGGGAGGTCAGGCCTACGAGCAGTACTTC
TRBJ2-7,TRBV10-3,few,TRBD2,CAISGASGRAYEQYF,TGTGCCATCAGTGGGGCTAGCGGGAGGGCCTACGAGCAGTACTTC
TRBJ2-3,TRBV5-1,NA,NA,CASSSGPRTSTDTQYF,TGCGCCAGCAGCTCAGGACCCCGGACTAGCACAGATACGCAGTATTTT
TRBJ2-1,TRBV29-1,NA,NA,CSVLYRYNEQFF,TGCAGCGTTCTTTATCGCTACAATGAGCAGTTCTTC
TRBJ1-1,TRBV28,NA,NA,CASKIIAGTEAFF,TGTGCCAGCAAAATTATCGCCGGCACTGAAGCTTTCTTT
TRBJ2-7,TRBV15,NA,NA,CATSYPASATYEQYF,TGTGCCACCAGTTACCCGGCTAGCGCAACCTACGAGCAGTACTTC
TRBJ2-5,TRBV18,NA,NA,CASSPARAETQYF,TGTGCCAGCTCACCGGCCAGGGCAGAGACCCAGTACTTC
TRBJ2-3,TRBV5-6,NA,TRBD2,CASSLRALPGLLSADTQYF,TGTGCCAGCAGCTTGAGGGCCCTACCGGGACTACTTTCAGCAGATACGCAGTATTTT
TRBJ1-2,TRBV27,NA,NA,CASKIPGRDGYTF,TGTGCCAGTAAAATCCCAGGGAGGGATGGCTACACCTTC
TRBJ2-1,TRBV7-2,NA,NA,CASSLEGNEQFF,TGTGCCAGCAGCTTAGAGGGGAATGAGCAGTTCTTC
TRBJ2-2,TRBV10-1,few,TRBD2,CATRRLAGSGELFF,TGCGCCACCAGAAGACTAGCGGGATCCGGGGAGCTGTTTTTT
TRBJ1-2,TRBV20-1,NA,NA,CSAPANGYTF,TGCAGTGCTCCCGCTAATGGCTACACCTTC
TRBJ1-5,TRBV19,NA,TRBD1,CASSADRVRYQPQHF,TGTGCCAGTAGTGCAGACAGGGTACGATATCAGCCCCAGCATTTT
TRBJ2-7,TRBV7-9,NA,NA,CASSLYGEQYF,TGTGCCAGCAGCTTATACGGGGAGCAGTACTTC
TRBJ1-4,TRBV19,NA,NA,CASTQDNEKLFF,TGTGCCAGTACTCAGGATAATGAAAAACTGTTTTTT
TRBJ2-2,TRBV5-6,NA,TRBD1,CASIEINRGNTGELFF,TGTGCCAGCATCGAGATAAACAGGGGTAACACCGGGGAGCTGTTTTTT
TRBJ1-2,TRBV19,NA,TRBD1,CASNPTGGGNYGYTF,TGTGCCAGTAATCCCACGGGAGGGGGCAACTATGGCTACACCTTC
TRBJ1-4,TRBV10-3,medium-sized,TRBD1,CAIGDSENEKLFF,TGTGCCATCGGGGACAGTGAAAATGAAAAACTGTTTTTT
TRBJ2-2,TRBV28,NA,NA,CASSLRRVASGELFF,TGTGCCAGCAGTTTACGCAGGGTCGCCTCCGGGGAGCTGTTTTTT
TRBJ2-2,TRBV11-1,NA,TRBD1,CASSLTRDRGVTGELFF,TGTGCCAGCAGCCTGACCCGGGACAGGGGTGTTACCGGGGAGCTGTTTTTT
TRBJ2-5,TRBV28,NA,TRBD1,CASSLIPWTGGETQYF,TGTGCCAGCAGTTTGATCCCTTGGACAGGGGGTGAGACCCAGTACTTC
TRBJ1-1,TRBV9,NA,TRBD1,CASSPKLQGRWTEAFF,TGTGCCAGCAGCCCTAAACTACAGGGGCGGTGGACTGAAGCTTTCTTT
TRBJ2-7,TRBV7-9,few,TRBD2,CASNGRAQEVAQYF,TGTGCCAGCAACGGGAGGGCACAGGAGGTTGCGCAGTACTTC
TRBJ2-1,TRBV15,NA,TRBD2,CATSTLGGSSYNEQFF,TGTGCCACCAGCACCCTGGGGGGGAGCTCCTACAATGAGCAGTTCTTC
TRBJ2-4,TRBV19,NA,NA,CASRHHRGGAKNIQYF,TGTGCCAGTAGACATCACAGGGGGGGAGCCAAAAACATTCAGTACTTC
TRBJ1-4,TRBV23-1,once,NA,CASSQCSATNEKLFF,TGCGCCAGCAGTCAATGTTCTGCAACTAATGAAAAACTGTTTTTT
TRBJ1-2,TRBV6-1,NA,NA,CAIGGLSYGYTF,TGTGCCATCGGCGGGTTATCCTATGGCTACACCTTC
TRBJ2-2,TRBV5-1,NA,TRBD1,CASSSRQGQGNTGELFF,TGCGCCAGCAGCTCCAGACAGGGGCAGGGGAACACCGGGGAGCTGTTTTTT
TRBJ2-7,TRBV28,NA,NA,CASTRSYEQYF,TGTGCCAGCACCCGCTCCTACGAGCAGTACTTC
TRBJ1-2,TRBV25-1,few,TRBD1,CASSARQGPRGYTF,TGTGCCAGCAGTGCCAGACAGGGGCCCAGAGGCTACACCTTC
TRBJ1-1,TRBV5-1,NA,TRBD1,CASSPSPGQGLMNTEAFF,TGCGCCAGCAGCCCATCCCCGGGACAGGGGCTGATGAACACTGAAGCTTTCTTT
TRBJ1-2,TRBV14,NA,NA,CASSLGTGVWSDGYTF,TGTGCCAGCAGCCTGGGTACGGGGGTCTGGAGTGATGGCTACACCTTC
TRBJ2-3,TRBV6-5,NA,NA,CASSYTTTDTQYF,TGTGCCAGCAGTTACACTACCACAGATACGCAGTATTTT
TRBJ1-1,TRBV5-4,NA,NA,CASSLSRDTEAFF,TGTGCCAGCAGCTTGTCCCGGGACACTGAAGCTTTCTTT
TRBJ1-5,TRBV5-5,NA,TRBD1,CASSPTRQGAGQPQHF,TGTGCCAGCAGCCCGACTCGACAGGGGGCCGGTCAGCCCCAGCATTTT
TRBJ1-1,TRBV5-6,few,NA,CASSLSGRNTEAFF,TGTGCCAGCAGCTTGAGCGGCAGGAACACTGAAGCTTTCTTT
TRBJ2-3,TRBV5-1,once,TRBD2,CASTEIAGADTQYF,TGCGCCAGCACCGAAATAGCGGGAGCAGATACGCAGTATTTT
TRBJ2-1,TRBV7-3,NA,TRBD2,CASSSGTSGYNEQFF,TGTGCCAGCAGCTCCGGGACTAGCGGCTACAATGAGCAGTTCTTC
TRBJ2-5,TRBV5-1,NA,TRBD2,CASSLVGEGETQYF,TGCGCCAGCAGCTTGGTTGGGGAGGGGGAGACCCAGTACTTC
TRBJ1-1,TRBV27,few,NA,CASSSHRDDTEAFF,TGTGCCAGCAGTTCCCACAGGGACGACACTGAAGCTTTCTTT
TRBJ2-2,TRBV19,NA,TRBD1,CASRPGQGGTGELFF,TGTGCCAGTAGACCGGGACAGGGAGGAACCGGGGAGCTGTTTTTT
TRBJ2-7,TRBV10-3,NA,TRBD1,CAIRPPDREHEQYF,TGTGCCATCAGGCCCCCGGACAGGGAACACGAGCAGTACTTC
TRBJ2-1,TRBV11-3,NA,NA,CASSEVSAGGFNEQFF,TGTGCCAGCAGCGAGGTGTCAGCGGGTGGGTTCAATGAGCAGTTCTTC
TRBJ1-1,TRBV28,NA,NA,CASSLPGGEAFF,TGTGCCAGCAGTTTGCCAGGAGGAGAAGCTTTCTTT
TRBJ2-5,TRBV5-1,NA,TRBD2,CASSLAATSLGETQYF,TGCGCCAGCAGCTTGGCCGCGACTAGCCTGGGGGAGACCCAGTACTTC
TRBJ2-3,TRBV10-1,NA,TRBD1,CASSRYTVGGQGPDTQYF,TGCGCCAGCAGCCGATATACCGTTGGAGGACAGGGGCCAGATACGCAGTATTTT
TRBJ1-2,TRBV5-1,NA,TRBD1,CASSLEGGGQGYTF,TGCGCCAGCAGCTTGGAAGGAGGGGGCCAGGGCTACACCTTC
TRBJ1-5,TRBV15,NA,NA,CATSRDGDQPQHF,TGTGCCACCAGCAGAGATGGAGATCAGCCCCAGCATTTT
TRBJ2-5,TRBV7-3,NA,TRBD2,CASSWGLAETQYF,TGTGCCAGCAGCTGGGGACTAGCAGAGACCCAGTACTTC
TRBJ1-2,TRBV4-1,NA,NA,CASSQDQQLFDYGYTF,TGCGCCAGCAGCCAAGATCAACAGCTGTTCGACTATGGCTACACCTTC
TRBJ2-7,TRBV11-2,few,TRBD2,CASSLTSGIPSSYEQYF,TGTGCCAGCAGCTTGACTAGCGGGATACCGAGCTCCTACGAGCAGTACTTC
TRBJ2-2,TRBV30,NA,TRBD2,CAWYYGGRAKTGELFF,TGTGCCTGGTACTATGGGGGGAGGGCCAAGACCGGGGAGCTGTTTTTT
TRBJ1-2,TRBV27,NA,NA,CASRRIGVDYGYTF,TGTGCCAGCAGGCGGATCGGGGTGGACTATGGCTACACCTTC
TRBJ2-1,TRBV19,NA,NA,CASSIDGEPYREQFF,TGTGCCAGTAGTATAGACGGGGAGCCCTATCGAGAGCAGTTCTTC